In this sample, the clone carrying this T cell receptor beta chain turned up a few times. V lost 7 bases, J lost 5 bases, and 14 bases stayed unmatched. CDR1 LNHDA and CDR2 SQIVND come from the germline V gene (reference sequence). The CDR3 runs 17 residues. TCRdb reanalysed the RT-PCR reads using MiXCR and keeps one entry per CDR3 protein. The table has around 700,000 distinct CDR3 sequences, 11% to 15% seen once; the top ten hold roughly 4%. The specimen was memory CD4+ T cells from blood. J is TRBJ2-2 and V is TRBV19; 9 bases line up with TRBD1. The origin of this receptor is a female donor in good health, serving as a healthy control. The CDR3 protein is CASTTTGTGLYTGELFF. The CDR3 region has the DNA TGTGCCAGTACCACGACCGGGACAGGGCTTTATACCGGGGAGCTGTTTTTT. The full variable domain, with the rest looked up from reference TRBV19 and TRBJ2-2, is DGGITQSPKYLFRKEGQNVTLSCEQNLNHDAMYWYRQDPGQGLRLIYYSQIVNDFQKGDIAEGYSVSREKKESFPLTVTSAQKNPTAFYLCASTTTGTGLYTGELFFGEGSRLTVL.